This T cell receptor beta chain was found in a study of T cells after posttransplantation cyclophosphamide (dated by TCRdb to the mid-2010s). In terms of the full investigation: Using TRB sequencing, the study followed how the T cell repertoire reconstituted after myeloablative bone marrow transplantation in which posttransplantation cyclophosphamide served as GVHD prophylaxis. Blood from every one of the roughly 30 PTCy patients who had 1-year posttransplant specimens underwent TRB sequencing. Public TRB sequences were searched against a database of over 3,000 sequences associated with responses to pathogens, tumor antigens, self-antigens and alloantigens. In 3 patients, TRB sequencing was also performed on up to roughly 3 more blood samples taken 2 to 5.2 years after transplant, and in a handful of patients, pretransplant blood was also TRB-sequenced. Because TRA and TRB clonality correlated tightly in 10 or so samples, the subsequent TCR analyses were limited to TRB only. Samples from around 40 PTCy-treated patients and over 15 related bone marrow donors of those patients were subjected to antigen receptor sequencing. What the research found in general, with its limitations: At 1-2 months, donor-recipient similarity was low but rose over the first year, and the later blood repertoires were often dominated by donor CD8+ memory clones. Across roughly 40 patients, recipient CMV seropositivity and CMV reactivation were highly associated with TRB clonality; PTCy diversity was similar to CNI/methotrexate controls. The TRB repertoires of T cells infiltrating skin or GI tract showed only limited overlap with the TRB repertoires of T cells in blood.

TRB sequencing used genomic DNA with the immunoSEQ assay at survey resolution or the hsTCRB kit. From the authors' description of their analysis: The immunoSEQ software was used for initial read processing, and the LymphoSeq R package was used for repertoire analyses. Clonality was computed as 1 minus normalized Shannon entropy; Gini coefficient was also calculated for each TRB dataset. Phenotypes of unsorted samples were inferred by mapping TRB sequences from sorted subsets of the recipient or donor onto the same recipient's unsorted samples. TCRdb stores this immuneACCESS table with in-frame sequences only. Part of the clones is absent; in the studies checked, under half of the shortfall reflects unresolved V genes, and no reason is known for the rest. That table gives V, J and clone size, and the DNA gave D and trimming. The sample table lists 30,000 to 45,000 clones, roughly 78% of them with a count of one. The ten top clones hold 8.1% of the sample.

Sequences SGHRS (CDR1) and YFSETQ (CDR2) are obtained from the germline V gene. After removal of 0 bases from V and 4 bases from J, the junction retains 5 bases not matched to a gene. There are 16 amino acids in the CDR3, from cysteine to phenylalanine inclusive. Just CDR3 DNA is preserved here, 48 bases in frame from base 1. As regards this clone: The antigen this receptor binds is unknown. No base quality values were provided; no much bigger clone lies one nucleotide off.

What the treatment or condition label conveys for this sample: high-dose cyclophosphamide on days +3 and +4 as single-agent GVHD prophylaxis. PTCy patients received busulfan and fludarabine conditioning, a related or unrelated marrow graft, and cyclophosphamide on days +3 and +4. PTCy-treated patients came from a prospective multi-institutional clinical trial. Peripheral blood and bone marrow mononuclear cells were isolated by Ficoll-Hypaque density centrifugation and cryopreserved. CD4+ and CD8+ T cells, including naive and memory subsets, were sorted by FACS using a FACSAria II. The sample here was CD4+ T cells sorted from blood, taken approximately 1,900 days after a stem cell transplant with posttransplant cyclophosphamide. Recombination connected TRBV5-1 to TRBJ2-3; TRBD2 matches 10 bases in the middle. The sequence was obtained from a female patient in her 40s who received an allogeneic stem cell transplant from a related donor, was CMV-positive, and had no GVHD. Some T cells may originate with the graft donor following a transplant. Here is the DNA: TGCGCCAGCAGCTTGGTCGTTAGCGGGGGGTCAGATACGCAGTATTTT. Translation gives CASSLVVSGGSDTQYF.